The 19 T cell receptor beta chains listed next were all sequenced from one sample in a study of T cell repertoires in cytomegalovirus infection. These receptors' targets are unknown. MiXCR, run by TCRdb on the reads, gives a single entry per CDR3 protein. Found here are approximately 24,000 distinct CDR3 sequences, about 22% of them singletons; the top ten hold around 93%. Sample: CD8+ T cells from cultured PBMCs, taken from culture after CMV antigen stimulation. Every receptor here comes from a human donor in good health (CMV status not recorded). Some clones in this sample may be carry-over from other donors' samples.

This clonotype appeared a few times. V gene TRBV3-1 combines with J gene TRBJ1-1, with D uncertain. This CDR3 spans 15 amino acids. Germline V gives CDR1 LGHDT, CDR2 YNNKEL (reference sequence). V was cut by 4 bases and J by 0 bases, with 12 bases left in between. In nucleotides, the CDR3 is TGTGCCAGCAGCCCGAAGGGCACCTTGAACACTGAAGCTTTCTTT. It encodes CASSPKGTLNTEAFF.

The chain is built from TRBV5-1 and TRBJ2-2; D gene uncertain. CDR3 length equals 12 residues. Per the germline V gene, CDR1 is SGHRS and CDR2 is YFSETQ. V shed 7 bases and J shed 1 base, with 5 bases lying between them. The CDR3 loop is CASYENTGELFF. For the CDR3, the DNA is TGCGCCAGCTACGAGAACACCGGGGAGCTGTTTTTT.

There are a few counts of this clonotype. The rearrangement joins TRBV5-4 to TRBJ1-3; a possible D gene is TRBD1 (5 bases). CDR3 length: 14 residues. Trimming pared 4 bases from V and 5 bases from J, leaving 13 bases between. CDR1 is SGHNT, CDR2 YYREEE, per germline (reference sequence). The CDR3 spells CASSGGTARNTIYF. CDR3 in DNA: TGTGCCAGCAGCGGGGGAACAGCGAGAAACACCATATATTTT. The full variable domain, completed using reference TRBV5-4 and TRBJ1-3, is ETGVTQSPTHLIKTRGQQVTLRCSSQSGHNTVSWYQQALGQGPQFIFQYYREEENGRGNFPPRFSGLQFPNYSSELNVNALELDDSALYLCASSGGTARNTIYFGEGSWLTVV.

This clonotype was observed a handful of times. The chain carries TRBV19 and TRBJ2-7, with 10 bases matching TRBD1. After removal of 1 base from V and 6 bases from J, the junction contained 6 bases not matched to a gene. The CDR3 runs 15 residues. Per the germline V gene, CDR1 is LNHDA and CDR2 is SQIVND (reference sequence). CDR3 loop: CASSIASGTGAEQYF. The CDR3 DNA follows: TGTGCCAGTAGTATAGCCTCCGGGACAGGGGCCGAGCAGTACTTC.

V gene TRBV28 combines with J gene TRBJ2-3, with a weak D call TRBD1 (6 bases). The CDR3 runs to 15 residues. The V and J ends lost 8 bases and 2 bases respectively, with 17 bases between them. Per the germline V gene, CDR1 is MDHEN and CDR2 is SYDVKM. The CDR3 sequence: CASLEPVGATDTQYF. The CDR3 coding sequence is TGTGCCAGCTTAGAGCCAGTGGGGGCCACAGATACGCAGTATTTT.

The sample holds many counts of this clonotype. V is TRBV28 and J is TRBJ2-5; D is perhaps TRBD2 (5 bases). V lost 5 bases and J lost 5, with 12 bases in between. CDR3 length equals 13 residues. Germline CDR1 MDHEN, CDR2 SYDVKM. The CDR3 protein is CASSLQEDETQYF. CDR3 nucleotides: TGTGCCAGCAGTCTCCAGGAGGATGAGACCCAGTACTTC.

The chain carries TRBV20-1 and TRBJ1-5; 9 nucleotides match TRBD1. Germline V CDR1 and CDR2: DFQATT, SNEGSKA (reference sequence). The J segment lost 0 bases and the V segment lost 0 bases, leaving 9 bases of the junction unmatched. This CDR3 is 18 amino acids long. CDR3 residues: CSARDPGQGPLSNQPQHF. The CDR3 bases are TGCAGTGCTAGAGACCCGGGACAGGGACCCCTTAGCAATCAGCCCCAGCATTTT.

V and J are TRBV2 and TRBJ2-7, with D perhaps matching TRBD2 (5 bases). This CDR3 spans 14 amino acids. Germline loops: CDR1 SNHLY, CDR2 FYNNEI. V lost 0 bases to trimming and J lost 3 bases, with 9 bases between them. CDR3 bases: TGTGCCAGCAGTGAAGCGGGAGAGGACTACGAGCAGTACTTC. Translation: CASSEAGEDYEQYF.

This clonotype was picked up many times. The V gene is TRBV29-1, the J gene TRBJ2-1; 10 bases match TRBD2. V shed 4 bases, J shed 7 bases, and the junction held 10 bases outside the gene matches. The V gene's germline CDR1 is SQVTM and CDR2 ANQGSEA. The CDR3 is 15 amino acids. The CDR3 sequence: CSVGSGGAPLNEQFF. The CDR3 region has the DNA TGCAGCGTTGGCAGCGGGGGGGCCCCTCTTAATGAGCAGTTCTTC.

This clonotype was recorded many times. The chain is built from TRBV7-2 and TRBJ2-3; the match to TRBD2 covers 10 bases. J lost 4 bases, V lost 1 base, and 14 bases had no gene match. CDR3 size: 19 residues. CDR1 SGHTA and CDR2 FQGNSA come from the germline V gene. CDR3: CASSLDKLLSGGAPDTQYF. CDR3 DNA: TGTGCCAGCAGCTTAGATAAATTGTTGAGCGGGGGGGCACCAGATACGCAGTATTTT.

As DNA, the CDR3 is TGCAGTGCCGGGACAGGGGGAGCAGATACGCAGTATTTT. Protein product: CSAGTGGADTQYF. The V call is TRBV20-1, the J call TRBJ2-3; TRBD1 aligns across 11 bases. J lost 4 bases, V lost 6 bases, and 3 bases had no gene match. The CDR3 extends over 13 amino acids. Germline loops: CDR1 DFQATT, CDR2 SNEGSKA (reference sequence).

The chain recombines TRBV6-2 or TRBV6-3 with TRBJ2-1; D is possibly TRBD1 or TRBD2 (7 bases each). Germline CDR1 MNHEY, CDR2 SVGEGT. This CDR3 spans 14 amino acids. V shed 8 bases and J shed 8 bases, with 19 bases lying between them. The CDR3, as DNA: TGTGCCAGCGCCCAGGGGGGGCCCGAGGATGAGCAGTTCTTC. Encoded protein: CASAQGGPEDEQFF.

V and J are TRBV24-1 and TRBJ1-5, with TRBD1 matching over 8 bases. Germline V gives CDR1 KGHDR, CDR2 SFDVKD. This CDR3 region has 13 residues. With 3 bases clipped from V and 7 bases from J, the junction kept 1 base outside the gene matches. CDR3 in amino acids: CATSDDRGQPQHF. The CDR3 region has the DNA TGTGCCACCAGTGATGACAGGGGACAGCCCCAGCATTTT.

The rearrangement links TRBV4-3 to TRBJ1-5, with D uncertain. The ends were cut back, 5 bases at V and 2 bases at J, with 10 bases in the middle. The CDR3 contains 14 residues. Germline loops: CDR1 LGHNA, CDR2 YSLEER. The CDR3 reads CASSYRTGNQPQHF. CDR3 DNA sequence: TGCGCCAGCAGCTACCGGACGGGCAATCAGCCCCAGCATTTT.

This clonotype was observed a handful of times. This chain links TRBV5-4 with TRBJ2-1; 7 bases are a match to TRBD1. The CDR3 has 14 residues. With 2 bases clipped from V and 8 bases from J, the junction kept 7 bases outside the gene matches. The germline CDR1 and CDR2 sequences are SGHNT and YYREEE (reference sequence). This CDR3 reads CASSLQGRGDEQFF. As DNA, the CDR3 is TGTGCCAGCAGCTTACAGGGGCGAGGCGATGAGCAGTTCTTC. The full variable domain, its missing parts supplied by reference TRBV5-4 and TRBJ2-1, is ETGVTQSPTHLIKTRGQQVTLRCSSQSGHNTVSWYQQALGQGPQFIFQYYREEENGRGNFPPRFSGLQFPNYSSELNVNALELDDSALYLCASSLQGRGDEQFFGPGTRLTVL.

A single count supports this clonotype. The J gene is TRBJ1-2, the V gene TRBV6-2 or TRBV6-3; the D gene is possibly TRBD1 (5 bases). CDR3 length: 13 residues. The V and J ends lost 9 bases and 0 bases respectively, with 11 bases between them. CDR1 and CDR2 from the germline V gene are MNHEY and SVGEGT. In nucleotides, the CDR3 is TGTGCCAGTTCGACAGTGTCTAACTATGGCTACACCTTC. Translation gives CASSTVSNYGYTF.

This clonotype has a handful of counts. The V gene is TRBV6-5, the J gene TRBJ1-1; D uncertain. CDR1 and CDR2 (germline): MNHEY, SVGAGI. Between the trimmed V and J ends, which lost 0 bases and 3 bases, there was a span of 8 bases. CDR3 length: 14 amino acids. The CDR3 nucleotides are TGTGCCAGCAGTTACTCACAGACTGACACTGAAGCTTTCTTT. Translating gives CASSYSQTDTEAFF.

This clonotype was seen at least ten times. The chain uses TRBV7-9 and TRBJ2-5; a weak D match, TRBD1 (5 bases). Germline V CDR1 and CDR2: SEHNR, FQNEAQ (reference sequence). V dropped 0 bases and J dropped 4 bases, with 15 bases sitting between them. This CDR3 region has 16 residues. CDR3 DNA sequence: TGTGCCAGCAGCTTAGCACCCGCAGGGATTCGAGAGACCCAGTACTTC. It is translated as CASSLAPAGIRETQYF. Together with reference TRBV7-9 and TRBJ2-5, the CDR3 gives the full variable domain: DTGVSQNPRHKITKRGQNVTFRCDPISEHNRLYWYRQTLGQGPEFLTYFQNEAQLEKSRLLSDRFSAERPKGSFSTLEIQRTEQGDSAMYLCASSLAPAGIRETQYFGPGTRLLVL.

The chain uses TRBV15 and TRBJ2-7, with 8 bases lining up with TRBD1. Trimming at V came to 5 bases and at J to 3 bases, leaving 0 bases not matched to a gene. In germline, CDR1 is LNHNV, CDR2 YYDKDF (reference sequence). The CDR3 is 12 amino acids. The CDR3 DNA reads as TGTGCCACCAGCGGACAGGGCTACGAGCAGTACTTC. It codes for CATSGQGYEQYF.